This passage covers 28 T cell receptor beta chains from one sample sequenced in a study of cytomegalovirus exposure and HLA in healthy donors. The PCR used 60 Vbeta and 13 Jbeta primers. Measured with immunoSEQ multiplex PCR; TCRdb has only the in-frame clones, and not every one. The sample includes over 120,000 clones, around four fifths of them seen just once. The specimen sequenced was PBMCs. The receptors come from a man aged 30 to 45 in good health and CMV-seropositive.

This chain connects TRBV7-9 to TRBJ1-6, with no clear D. The germline V and J ends were trimmed by 7 bases and 10 bases, with 14 bases remaining between them. The CDR3 length is 13 residues. CDR1 and CDR2 (germline): SEHNR, FQNEAQ (reference sequence). The CDR3 sequence is CASTFGENSPLHF. DNA of the CDR3: TGTGCCAGCACCTTTGGGGAGAACTCACCCCTCCACTTT.

The genes are TRBV7-2 and TRBJ2-7; D gene uncertain. Trimming removed 2 bases at V and 1 base at J, with 9 bases between. CDR1 SGHTA and CDR2 FQGNSA come from the germline V gene. This CDR3 spans 14 amino acids. CDR3 loop: CASSLSLLSYEQYF. The CDR3 DNA follows: TGTGCCAGCAGCTTAAGTCTACTTTCCTACGAGCAGTACTTC.

V is TRBV6-6 and J is TRBJ1-1; 8 bases map to TRBD1. V shed 0 bases and J 6 bases; nucleotides not matched to a gene: 9. Germline V lookup: CDR1 MNHNY, CDR2 SVGAGI (reference sequence). The CDR3 runs 16 residues. The CDR3 DNA is TGTGCCAGCAGTTACTCGAAAGCGCAGGGGGCAGCTGAAGCTTTCTTT. Translating gives CASSYSKAQGAAEAFF.

V usage is TRBV6-5 and J usage is TRBJ1-1; D remains ambiguous. The CDR3 is made up of 13 amino acids. The V and J ends lost 4 bases and 7 bases respectively, with 13 bases between them. Germline values: CDR1 MNHEY, CDR2 SVGAGI. The CDR3 DNA reads TGTGCCAGCAGTTCTCAGGTCCTTAGTGAAGCTTTCTTT. Translation: CASSSQVLSEAFF.

In its sample, this clone was seen a few times. The chain couples TRBV19 to TRBJ1-4; D remains unclear. Between the trimmed V and J ends, which lost 7 bases and 4 bases, there was a span of 7 bases. The CDR3 is 12 residues long. Germline V gene lookup returns CDR1 LNHDA and CDR2 SQIVND (reference sequence). The CDR3 sequence: CASNELNEKLFF. For the CDR3, the DNA is TGTGCCAGTAATGAGCTTAATGAAAAACTGTTTTTT.

This clone has more than one count but fewer than ten. The V gene is TRBV7-3, the J gene TRBJ2-7; weak D call: TRBD2 (6 bases). This CDR3 is built from 15 residues. Per germline, CDR1 SGHTA and CDR2 FQGTGA. Trimming cost V 3 bases and J 5 bases, with 17 bases left between them. CDR3 residues: CASSLGGMSENEQYF. The CDR3 nucleotides are TGTGCCAGCAGCTTGGGAGGAATGAGCGAGAACGAGCAGTACTTC.

This clone showed up just once. The chain links TRBV7-2 to TRBJ2-7, with a tentative D call TRBD1 (6 bases). The CDR3 loop spans 16 amino acids. From germline, CDR1 is SGHTA and CDR2 FQGNSA. V shed 1 base and J shed 3 bases, with 16 bases lying between them. The CDR3 reads CASSLVEGEGDYEQYF. The CDR3, as DNA: TGTGCCAGCAGCTTAGTCGAAGGCGAGGGGGACTACGAGCAGTACTTC.

The chain recombines TRBV5-6 with TRBJ2-3; TRBD1 matches 7 bases. V trimming: 4 bases; J trimming: 4 bases; junction bases outside the gene matches: 9. Germline-derived CDR1 and CDR2 are SGHDT and YYEEEE. The CDR3 has 15 residues. The DNA for the CDR3 is TGTGCCAGCAGCCACGGACAGGCGCGGGCAGATACGCAGTATTTT. This translates into CASSHGQARADTQYF.

Worth noting for this clone: This sample also contains other DNA sequences that code for the same CDR3. The V call is TRBV5-1, the J call TRBJ2-2; TRBD1 aligns across 8 bases. Per germline, CDR1 SGHRS and CDR2 YFSETQ. This CDR3 spans 14 amino acids. V gave up 4 bases and J gave up 3 bases; unmatched junction bases: 2. The CDR3 DNA follows: TGCGCCAGCAGCCTACAGGGGGACACCGGGGAGCTGTTTTTT. Encoded protein: CASSLQGDTGELFF.

The chain joins TRBV7-9 to TRBJ1-2; D gene ambiguous. Deletions cut 3 bases from V and 5 bases from J, with 7 bases between. Germline V gene lookup returns CDR1 SEHNR and CDR2 FQNEAQ (reference sequence). CDR3 length equals 12 residues. DNA of the CDR3: TGTGCCAGCAGCTTCTCTTCTTATGGCTACACCTTC. Protein product: CASSFSSYGYTF. Using reference TRBV7-9 and TRBJ1-2 for the parts outside the CDR3, the full variable domain is DTGVSQNPRHKITKRGQNVTFRCDPISEHNRLYWYRQTLGQGPEFLTYFQNEAQLEKSRLLSDRFSAERPKGSFSTLEIQRTEQGDSAMYLCASSFSSYGYTFGSGTRLTVV.

The chain is built from TRBV11-2 and TRBJ1-3, with 8 bases matching TRBD1. V lost 5 bases and J lost 0; bases outside the gene matches: 6. The CDR3 length is 16 residues. Germline lookup yields CDR1 SGHAT and CDR2 FQNNGV. CDR3 nucleotides: TGTGCCAGCAGCCTCTTTACAGGGGGCTCTGGAAACACCATATATTTT. Its translation: CASSLFTGGSGNTIYF.

This sequence joins TRBV5-1 and TRBJ2-5, with 9 bases that match TRBD1. Germline-derived CDR1 and CDR2 are SGHRS and YFSETQ. The CDR3 runs 13 residues. The ends lost 6 bases at V and 3 bases at J; junction bases unmatched: 3. This chain's CDR3 is CASTGQGEETQYF. The CDR3 DNA sequence: TGCGCCAGCACGGGACAGGGAGAAGAGACCCAGTACTTC. The full variable domain, with the rest looked up from reference TRBV5-1 and TRBJ2-5, is KAGVTQTPRYLIKTRGQQVTLSCSPISGHRSVSWYQQTPGQGLQFLFEYFSETQRNKGNFPGRFSGRQFSNSRSEMNVSTLELGDSALYLCASTGQGEETQYFGPGTRLLVL.

The gene calls are TRBV29-1 and TRBJ2-5, with TRBD2 matching over 15 bases. The junction had 1 base not matched to a gene; V was cut back by 6 bases and J by 2 bases. The CDR3 is 14 residues long. Germline loops: CDR1 SQVTM, CDR2 ANQGSEA. CDR3 DNA: TGCAGCGTCGGGACTAGCGGGGGGCAAGAGACCCAGTACTTC. It yields the protein CSVGTSGGQETQYF.

As regards this clone: One end of the junction fails to match germline, which may point to a read error. V gene TRBV18 combines with J gene TRBJ1-3; 7 positions agree with TRBD1. CDR3 length equals 16 residues. Germline CDR1 reads KGHSH; CDR2 reads LQKENI. CDR3 coding DNA: TGTGCCAGCTCCCCACCGGGACAGAGCTCTGGAAACACCATATATTTT. This translates into CASSPPGQSSGNTIYF. Full variable domain (missing parts from reference TRBV18 and TRBJ1-3): NAGVMQNPRHLVRRRGQEARLRCSPMKGHSHVYWYRQLPEEGLKFMVYLQKENIIDESGMPKERFSAEFPKEGPSILRIQQVVRGDSAAYFCASSPPGQSSGNTIYFGEGSWLTVV.

The rearrangement joins TRBV11-3 to TRBJ1-2; D ambiguous. The CDR3 length is 13 residues. The V end lost 2 bases, the J end lost 1 base, and 5 bases lay between the germline ends. Per the germline V gene, CDR1 is SGHNT and CDR2 is YENEEA. CDR3 sequence reads: CASSLNNNYGYTF. Here the CDR3 DNA reads TGTGCCAGCAGCTTAAACAATAACTATGGCTACACCTTC.

The rearrangement links TRBV21-1 to TRBJ2-5; TRBD1, the D gene given by the table, was not confirmed from the DNA. TRBV21-1 is described as a pseudogene. The CDR3 totals 17 residues. The CDR3: CASSPQTKGEHGETQYF. The CDR3 DNA follows: TGTGCCAGCAGCCCACAAACGAAGGGGGAGCACGGAGAGACCCAGTACTTC.

This chain uses TRBV21-1 with TRBJ2-5; the D segment call TRBD1 is taken from the table without a DNA check. TRBV21-1 is a documented pseudogene. The CDR3 runs 16 residues. CDR3 in amino acids: CASKDRRRGQGETQYF. The CDR3 bases are TGTGCCAGCAAAGATAGAAGACGGGGACAGGGGGAGACCCAGTACTTC.

V usage is TRBV27 and J usage is TRBJ1-6; TRBD1 aligns across 8 bases. V lost 6 bases to trimming and J lost 9 bases; unmatched junction nucleotides: 16. The CDR3 is made up of 17 amino acids. CDR1 MNHEY and CDR2 SMNVEV come from the germline V gene (reference sequence). This chain's CDR3 is CASSFSSQGAEGSPLHF. In DNA, the CDR3 is TGTGCCAGCAGCTTTTCCTCCCAGGGGGCGGAGGGTTCACCCCTCCACTTT.

The CDR3 is CASSPPGVGTEAFF. The CDR3 DNA follows: TGTGCCAGCAGCCCCCCCGGGGTGGGAACTGAAGCTTTCTTT. The J gene is TRBJ1-1, the V gene TRBV7-9; D not resolved. CDR1 and CDR2 (germline): SEHNR, FQNEAQ (reference sequence). Trimming pared 5 bases from V and 5 bases from J, leaving 15 bases between. This CDR3 has 14 amino acids.

V usage is TRBV11-3 and J usage is TRBJ1-1; no reliable D call. The CDR3 has 13 residues. V lost 2 bases, J lost 4 bases, and 8 bases lay in between. Per the germline V gene, CDR1 is SGHNT and CDR2 is YENEEA. The CDR3 bases are TGTGCCAGCAGCTTAATTGGGCTCACTGAAGCTTTCTTT. It translates to CASSLIGLTEAFF. Drawing the rest from reference TRBV11-3 and TRBJ1-1, the complete variable domain is EAGVVQSPRYKIIEKKQPVAFWCNPISGHNTLYWYLQNLGQGPELLIRYENEEAVDDSQLPKDRFSAERLKGVDSTLKIQPAELGDSAVYLCASSLIGLTEAFFGQGTRLTVV.

This clone appeared many times. The J gene is TRBJ1-2, the V gene TRBV2; D remains ambiguous. Germline V lookup: CDR1 SNHLY, CDR2 FYNNEI. V gave up 7 bases and J gave up 4 bases, with 13 bases separating them. The CDR3 length is 13 residues. CDR3 DNA: TGTGCCAGCAATCGTAACACCCGCTATGGCTACACCTTC. Translation gives CASNRNTRYGYTF.

The chain couples TRBV6-5 to TRBJ2-7; D is undetermined. The germline V gene encodes CDR1 MNHEY and CDR2 SVGAGI. The V and J ends lost 7 bases and 0 bases respectively, with 10 bases between them. This CDR3 has 13 amino acids. DNA of the CDR3: TGTGCCAGCACCCCCATGAGCTCCTACGAGCAGTACTTC. It specifies CASTPMSSYEQYF.

This chain connects TRBV9 to TRBJ1-2, with 10 positions matching TRBD1. The germline V gene has CDR1 SGDLS and CDR2 YYNGEE. V shed 4 bases and J 4 bases; nucleotides not matched to a gene: 4. CDR3 size: 14 residues. The CDR3 sequence: CASSRDRGSYGYTF. CDR3 nucleotides: TGTGCCAGCAGCCGGGACAGGGGATCCTATGGCTACACCTTC. The full variable domain, completed using reference TRBV9 and TRBJ1-2, is DSGVTQTPKHLITATGQRVTLRCSPRSGDLSVYWYQQSLDQGLQFLIQYYNGEERAKGNILERFSAQQFPDLHSELNLSSLELGDSALYFCASSRDRGSYGYTFGSGTRLTVV.

This chain connects TRBV21-1 to TRBJ2-3; TRBD1 is taken as the D call from the table, unchecked against the DNA. TRBV21-1 is assigned pseudogene status. CDR3 size: 16 residues. The CDR3: CASSLKDRVNTDTQYF. The DNA for the CDR3 is TGTGCCAGCAGCTTAAAGGACAGGGTAAATACAGATACGCAGTATTTT.

The chain recombines TRBV19 with TRBJ1-5, with 7 positions matching TRBD1. V lost 2 bases and J lost 0; bases outside the gene matches: 1. The CDR3 consists of 15 residues. Germline values: CDR1 LNHDA, CDR2 SQIVND (reference sequence). The CDR3 loop reads CASSITGDSNQPQHF. The CDR3 region has the DNA TGTGCCAGTAGTATAACAGGGGATAGCAATCAGCCCCAGCATTTT.

V usage is TRBV7-6 and J usage is TRBJ2-5; 8 bases agree with TRBD1. The germline V gene has CDR1 SGHVS and CDR2 FNYEAQ. V trimming: 5 bases; J trimming: 3 bases; junction bases outside the gene matches: 5. This CDR3 region has 14 residues. CDR3 bases: TGTGCCAGCAGCAACCCGACAGGGGAAGAGACCCAGTACTTC. It specifies CASSNPTGEETQYF. Complete variable domain (other parts from reference TRBV7-6 and TRBJ2-5): GAGVSQSPRYKVTKRGQDVALRCDPISGHVSLYWYRQALGQGPEFLTYFNYEAQQDKSGLPNDRFSAERPEGSISTLTIQRTEQRDSAMYRCASSNPTGEETQYFGPGTRLLVL.

The V gene is TRBV2, the J gene TRBJ2-7, with 8 bases fitting TRBD2. The CDR3 consists of 15 residues. In germline, CDR1 is SNHLY, CDR2 FYNNEI. Losses at the gene ends were 8 bases for V and 2 bases for J; bases not matched to a gene: 11. The CDR3 coding sequence is TGTGCCAGCCACGAAACCGGGACTAGGGCCTACGAGCAGTACTTC. Its protein product is CASHETGTRAYEQYF. Looking up the rest from reference TRBV2 and TRBJ2-7 gives the full variable domain: EPEVTQTPSHQVTQMGQEVILRCVPISNHLYFYWYRQILGQKVEFLVSFYNNEISEKSEIFDDQFSVERPDGSNFTLKIRSTKLEDSAMYFCASHETGTRAYEQYFGPGTRLTVT.

The genes are TRBV9 and TRBJ1-3; no clear D. This CDR3 is 16 amino acids long. Germline CDR1 reads SGDLS; CDR2 reads YYNGEE. V lost 4 bases to trimming and J lost 2 bases, with 16 bases between them. The CDR3 is CASSPGSSGAGNTIYF. DNA of the CDR3: TGTGCCAGCAGCCCCGGTTCATCCGGGGCTGGAAACACCATATATTTT. Complete variable domain (other parts from reference TRBV9 and TRBJ1-3): DSGVTQTPKHLITATGQRVTLRCSPRSGDLSVYWYQQSLDQGLQFLIQYYNGEERAKGNILERFSAQQFPDLHSELNLSSLELGDSALYFCASSPGSSGAGNTIYFGEGSWLTVV.